A single sample gave rise to the 21 T cell receptor beta chains below, sequenced in a study of blood T cell repertoires in COVID-19. The repertoire was sequenced with immunoSEQ multiplex PCR; TCRdb's copy has only in-frame clones and lacks some. The repertoire holds 95,000 to 150,000 clones, with around 83% as singletons. Sequencing was carried out using PBMCs or T cells enriched from blood (not recorded which). All receptors derive from a woman aged 25 to 39 who had recovered from COVID-19.

V gene TRBV7-2 combines with J gene TRBJ2-5, with 8 bases lining up with TRBD1. CDR1 and CDR2 from the germline V gene are SGHTA and FQGNSA. J was trimmed by 5 bases and V by 5 bases; bases with no gene match: 10. The CDR3 sequence is 15 residues long. The CDR3 loop is CASSTHGQGGETQYF. The CDR3 nucleotides are TGTGCCAGCAGCACCCATGGACAGGGTGGGGAGACCCAGTACTTC.

CDR3 in DNA: TGTGCCAGCAGCGGGGGAGGGGAGGTTGAGGACGAGCAGTTCTTC. It codes for CASSGGGEVEDEQFF. J is TRBJ2-1 and V is TRBV21-1; TRBD2, the D gene given by the table, was not confirmed from the DNA. TRBV21-1 is a pseudogene. CDR3 length equals 15 residues.

The chain is built from TRBV5-4 and TRBJ2-7, with 12 bases lining up with TRBD2. The junction had 10 bases not matched to a gene; V was cut back by 1 base and J by 2 bases. CDR3 length equals 18 residues. The germline CDR1 and CDR2 sequences are SGHNT and YYREEE (reference sequence). CDR3 sequence reads: CASSLPSGRATGTYEQYF. CDR3 DNA: TGTGCCAGCAGCTTGCCTAGCGGGAGGGCCACGGGAACCTACGAGCAGTACTTC. Full variable domain (remainder filled in from reference TRBV5-4 and TRBJ2-7): ETGVTQSPTHLIKTRGQQVTLRCSSQSGHNTVSWYQQALGQGPQFIFQYYREEENGRGNFPPRFSGLQFPNYSSELNVNALELDDSALYLCASSLPSGRATGTYEQYFGPGTRLTVT.

As to this clone: At one end the junction does not follow the germline gene, possibly because of a read error. The chain carries TRBV6-1 and TRBJ2-2; possibly TRBD1 for D (7 bases). The germline CDR1 and CDR2 sequences are MNHNS and SASEGT. The CDR3 is 16 residues long. This chain's CDR3 is CASSEAWRGRTGELFF. The CDR3 nucleotides read TGTGCCAGCAGCGAAGCGTGGAGGGGGCGAACCGGGGAGCTGTTTTTT.

The chain joins TRBV30 to TRBJ1-2, with D possibly TRBD1 on 5 matching bases. V was trimmed by 1 base and J by 3 bases, leaving 9 bases between them. From germline, CDR1 is GTSNPN and CDR2 SVGIG (reference sequence). The CDR3 runs 13 residues. This chain's CDR3 is CAWSEQVYYGYTF. For the CDR3, the DNA is TGTGCCTGGAGTGAACAGGTATACTATGGCTACACCTTC.

This clone was found once. CDR3 region: CASSQPGGETQYF. As DNA, the CDR3 is TGCGCCAGCAGCCAGCCAGGGGGAGAGACCCAGTACTTC. V usage is TRBV4-1 and J usage is TRBJ2-5; 7 nucleotides align to TRBD1. CDR1 is MGHRA and CDR2 is YSYEKL in the germline V gene. CDR3 size: 13 residues. Trimming cost V 3 bases and J 4 bases; bases outside gene matches: 2.

This rearrangement joins TRBV3-1 (or the pseudogene TRBV3-2) to TRBJ1-2; possible D gene TRBD1, 6 bases. V lost 4 bases and J 8 bases, leaving 20 bases between the germline ends. The germline gives CDR1 LGHDT, CDR2 YNNKEL (reference sequence). This CDR3 region has 15 residues. Here the CDR3 DNA reads TGTGCCAGCAGCCCGACAGGTCTGGGGATTGGCGGCTACACCTTC. Protein product: CASSPTGLGIGGYTF.

This chain links TRBV20-1 with TRBJ2-5, with D possibly matching TRBD2 (6 bases). V gave up 4 bases and J gave up 8 bases, with 11 bases separating them. The CDR3 loop spans 11 amino acids. Germline CDR1 is DFQATT and CDR2 is SNEGSKA (reference sequence). The CDR3 here is CSAKGTGTQYF. The CDR3 DNA is TGCAGTGCTAAAGGGACTGGTACCCAGTACTTC.

This clone was counted once. V is TRBV18 and J is TRBJ2-1; TRBD1 might be the D (6 bases). The CDR3 has 16 amino acids. V was cut by 2 bases and J by 6 bases, with 17 bases left in between. Per germline, CDR1 KGHSH and CDR2 LQKENI. In DNA form, the CDR3 reads TGTGCCAGCTCACCAGGTGGCAGGGGCTACCTCAATGAGCAGTTCTTC. Translation gives CASSPGGRGYLNEQFF.

V is TRBV20-1 and J is TRBJ2-1; 11 bases are shared with TRBD2. The CDR3 length is 17 residues. Trimming took 3 bases from V and 0 from J; bases not matched to a gene: 7. The germline CDR1 and CDR2 sequences are DFQATT and SNEGSKA (reference sequence). The CDR3 nucleotides read TGCAGTGCTAGTCCCGGACTAGCGGGTCCCTCCTACAATGAGCAGTTCTTC. It specifies CSASPGLAGPSYNEQFF.

The V call is TRBV13, the J call TRBJ1-6; 7 nucleotides match TRBD1. This CDR3 has 19 amino acids. The germline gives CDR1 PRHDT, CDR2 FYEKMQ (reference sequence). J was trimmed by 10 bases and V by 5 bases; bases with no gene match: 23. The CDR3 loop reads CASSLVAWDRKIGESPLHF. The CDR3 DNA sequence: TGTGCCAGCAGCCTGGTAGCATGGGACAGAAAGATCGGGGAATCACCCCTCCACTTT. The entire variable domain, with the rest obtained from reference TRBV13 and TRBJ1-6, is as follows: AAGVIQSPRHLIKEKRETATLKCYPIPRHDTVYWYQQGPGQDPQFLISFYEKMQSDKGSIPDRFSAQQFSDYHSELNMSSLELGDSALYFCASSLVAWDRKIGESPLHFGNGTRLTVT.

The chain links TRBV7-8 to TRBJ1-1; D is perhaps TRBD1 (5 bases). The length of the CDR3 is 19 residues. Germline CDR1 and CDR2: SGHVS and FQNEAQ. Trimming took off 7 bases at V and 5 bases at J, with 32 bases between the two ends. CDR3 coding DNA: TGTGCCAGCATCACCAGCAGCTTAGGGGTTGGTCGAGCGACGACTGAAGCTTTCTTT. It yields the protein CASITSSLGVGRATTEAFF.

This chain connects TRBV6-5 to TRBJ1-1; D call uncertain. The CDR3 is 12 amino acids. Between the trimmed V and J ends, which lost 2 bases and 4 bases, there was a span of 5 bases. From germline, CDR1 is MNHEY and CDR2 SVGAGI. CDR3 region: CASSYGSTEAFF. The CDR3 DNA is TGTGCCAGCAGTTACGGGAGCACTGAAGCTTTCTTT.

This sequence joins TRBV4-2 and TRBJ1-5; 7 bases fit TRBD1. The germline V gene has CDR1 LGHNA and CDR2 YNFKEQ. V shed 0 bases, J shed 13 bases, and the junction held 3 bases outside the gene matches. The length of the CDR3 is 12 residues. The CDR3 sequence is CASSQEGQTQHF. The CDR3 DNA sequence: TGTGCCAGCAGCCAAGAGGGACAGACTCAGCATTTT.

J is TRBJ2-2 and V is TRBV9; D is perhaps TRBD1 (6 bases). V was clipped by 0 bases and J by 5 bases, with 8 bases between them. Looked up from germline, CDR1 is SGDLS and CDR2 is YYNGEE. The CDR3 is 14 amino acids. CDR3 in DNA: TGTGCCAGCAGCGTAGAGGGGACAACCGGGGAGCTGTTTTTT. Translating gives CASSVEGTTGELFF.

This sequence joins TRBV28 and TRBJ1-5, with 7 bases identical to TRBD1. CDR1 and CDR2 (germline): MDHEN, SYDVKM. Trimming cost V 6 bases and J 4 bases; bases outside gene matches: 9. There are 15 residues in the CDR3. The CDR3 coding sequence is TGTGCCAGCAGAACCTATCAGGGGGATAATCAGCCCCAGCATTTT. This encodes CASRTYQGDNQPQHF.

The chain couples TRBV11-3 to TRBJ1-3; no reliable D call. CDR1 and CDR2 (germline): SGHNT, YENEEA. The CDR3 runs to 16 residues. The ends were cut back, 1 base at V and 4 bases at J, with 14 bases in the middle. CDR3 DNA sequence: TGTGCCAGCAGCTTAGGCCGGGGAACTGACGGAAACACCATATATTTT. It translates to CASSLGRGTDGNTIYF.

The count of this clone is one. The chain couples TRBV7-3 to TRBJ2-2; 14 bases match TRBD2. This CDR3 region has 18 residues. Germline assignment: CDR1 SGHTA and CDR2 FQGTGA. With V trimmed by 5 bases and J by 5 bases, 10 bases remained unmatched. The CDR3 DNA sequence: TGTGCCAGCAGCCCGAACCGACTAGCGGGAGGGCCTACCGGGGAGCTGTTTTTT. Protein product: CASSPNRLAGGPTGELFF.

The chain is built from TRBV11-2 and TRBJ2-4, with 12 bases that match TRBD2. The CDR3 has 13 amino acids. Trimming at V came to 1 base and at J to 15 bases, leaving 4 bases not matched to a gene. Germline CDR1 is SGHAT and CDR2 is FQNNGV. The DNA of the CDR3 is TGTGCCAGCAGCTTAGTCTCTAGCGGGAGGGCGTACTTC. Amino acids: CASSLVSSGRAYF.

V is TRBV7-8 and J is TRBJ2-2, with D possibly being TRBD1 (6 bases). Germline CDR1 reads SGHVS; CDR2 reads FQNEAQ. The V and J ends lost 7 bases and 2 bases respectively, with 14 bases between them. There are 15 residues in the CDR3. CDR3 coding DNA: TGTGCCAGCACCCAGACAGGTGGTAACACCGGGGAGCTGTTTTTT. This sequence encodes CASTQTGGNTGELFF.

The rearrangement links TRBV18 to TRBJ2-1, with 10 bases aligning to TRBD2. The CDR3 length is 16 residues. V shed 3 bases, J shed 3 bases, and the junction held 5 bases outside the gene matches. Germline V gene sequence: CDR1 KGHSH, CDR2 LQKENI. CDR3 loop: CASSPSQREGYNEQFF. The CDR3 bases are TGTGCCAGCTCACCTTCCCAGCGGGAGGGCTACAATGAGCAGTTCTTC. Complete variable domain (other parts from reference TRBV18 and TRBJ2-1): NAGVMQNPRHLVRRRGQEARLRCSPMKGHSHVYWYRQLPEEGLKFMVYLQKENIIDESGMPKERFSAEFPKEGPSILRIQQVVRGDSAAYFCASSPSQREGYNEQFFGPGTRLTVL.